Sequencing of this T cell receptor (beta chain) was carried out in a study of regulatory T cells in long-lasting Graves disease (dated by TCRdb to about 2021). About the study as a whole: Patients with newly diagnosed Graves' disease had been on antithyroid drugs for under 3 months. Peripheral blood TCR sequencing and RNA sequencing compared persistent Graves' disease patients with newly diagnosed Graves' disease patients. The study took place in China and was registered as a clinical trial. TCR sequencing covered some 13 persistent and approximately 20 newly diagnosed Graves' disease patients, some 33 samples in total. Results and caveats for the whole study, not just this receptor: A larger number of public clonotypes was shared among persistent patients (around 3,000) than among newly diagnosed patients (approximately 1,000). Only the TCR beta chain was sequenced and analyzed. Lower TCR Shannon entropy and fewer highly expanded clones were observed in persistent Graves' disease patients than in newly diagnosed patients, which suggested clonal expansion. The small sample size was acknowledged by the authors as a limitation that may reduce accuracy. Persistent disease showed preferential use of TRBV28, TRBJ1-2 and TRBJ2-5, whereas newly diagnosed disease favored TRBV20-1 and TRBJ2-1. Because the primary lesion, thyroid tissue, could not be accessed, the study looked at peripheral blood alone.

The label giving this sample's time point can be read as: newly diagnosed GD, antithyroid drugs for less than 3 months. For both TCR sequencing and RNA sequencing, RNA was extracted from PBMCs using TRIzol. The diagnosis of Graves' disease was made according to American Thyroid Association guidelines. Patients for the study were recruited at an endocrinology department in Xi'an, China. Each patient gave approximately 9 milliliters of peripheral blood, collected in an EDTA anticoagulant tube. Ficoll Paque Plus density gradient separation was used to isolate PBMCs, and no further T cell sorting was performed. An Agilent 2100 Bioanalyzer and agarose gel were used to check RNA quality, while a NanoDrop 2000 measured RNA concentration. The library was built by means of multiplex PCR. These reads were obtained on an Illumina HiSeq 4000. iRepertoire HTBI primers and Arm-PCR amplification of CDR3 regions were used to construct TCR beta libraries. PCR products were gel purified before sequencing. Processing in the source paper ran as follows. A total of around 59 TRBV and some 13 TRBJ segments were identified across samples and were used for gene usage analysis of CDR3 amino acid clonotypes. COPE and FqMerger were used to merge the filtered high-quality paired reads into contigs. BLAST was used to align contigs to IMGT TRBV, TRBD and TRBJ reference genes, with CDR3 defined following IMGT. Any clonotype with a frequency above 0.1% was classified as a highly expanded clone. Repertoire diversity was measured by Shannon entropy, and V-J evenness by the Gini coefficient. Public clonotypes were defined as clonotypes shared by more than one individual. TCRdb handled the public reads itself, with Q25 trimming in fastp and clone calling in MiXCR, and kept productive beta chains. CDR3 protein duplicates are merged, each entry listing the most common genes and DNA. The V and J calls shown here were made by TCRdb, not taken from the authors' results. The sample includes a few hundred thousand distinct CDR3 sequences, with 12% observed a single time. Under 20% of the sample is held by the ten biggest clonotypes.

Notes on this clonotype: The target of this receptor is not known. No clone much larger than this one lies a single base away; base qualities are absent.

V was cut back by 0 bases and J by 7 bases, leaving a gap of 21 bases between them. The CDR3, from cysteine to phenylalanine, totals 17 residues. Only the CDR3 DNA stays, 51 bases, in frame from base 1. CDR1 LGHNA and CDR2 YSLEER were looked up in the germline V gene. These data also formed part of another study, on T cells in Graves' hyperthyroidism and ophthalmopathy. The second study reports: Stable Graves' hyperthyroidism was defined as the absence of progression to ophthalmopathy over 18 months of follow-up. Hyperthyroidism patients were newly diagnosed, with disease duration under 2 months, and aged 18 to 65 years. The study excluded patients with uncontrolled infections, other autoimmune diseases, pregnancy or lactation. Clinical symptoms, serum thyroxine and TRAb, thyroid ultrasound, and orbital computed tomography formed the basis for the diagnoses. A first-round RT-PCR of the TCR CDR3 used the HTBI primer set with the Qiagen OneStep RT-PCR kit. Blood samples also contained most of the expanded thyroid clonotypes (frequency above 0.001), which suggests that blood repertoires may reflect thyroid immune responses. Ophthalmopathy was separated from stable hyperthyroidism by a 13 V-J signature model, with around 90% sensitivity and roughly 81% specificity obtained in cross-validation and 80%/75% obtained in testing. During validation, the model predicted progression to ophthalmopathy a median of about 6.5 months ahead of onset, with 60% to 71% sensitivity and 72% to 85% specificity. To identify TCR V-J signatures that set the groups apart, the researchers used a discovery cohort of 100 patients, made up of under 45 with Graves' ophthalmopathy and 57 with stable Graves' hyperthyroidism. An independent validation cohort of 18 to 20 hyperthyroidism patients and about 15 patients who later progressed to ophthalmopathy tested prospective prediction of ophthalmopathy. For training and testing, the 80 to 100 patients in the discovery cohort were randomly divided in a 7:3 ratio. In addition, the study compared T-cell repertoires in thyroid tissue and in blood from a handful of Graves' hyperthyroidism patients. Once sampling was done, hyperthyroidism patients were given methimazole at a starting dose of 30 mg daily, whereas ophthalmopathy patients were given high-dose intravenous methylprednisolone. The libraries were constructed in a second round of multiplex PCR and then size-selected and purified. Sequencing of the libraries was done on an Illumina HiSeq2000 using paired-end 100 bp reads. SOAPnuke was used to process the raw data, with reads discarded if the reads contained adapters or uncalled bases, had a mean Phred below 15, or lacked an exact constant-primer or identifier match. High-quality paired reads were merged with COPE v1.2.5, and unique nucleotide sequences were defined as clonotypes. MiTCR v1.1 was used to align clonotypes to the IMGT TRBV, TRBD and TRBJ reference segments. Only V-J combinations with frequency above 0.0001, covering 99% to 99.2% of repertoires, were analysed. The TCS score was defined as F50 (clonal expansion) divided by E x V (chaos), with BLOSUM62-based TCRdist calculated between CDR3 peptides within each V-J. Welch's t-statistics and random forest reduced 450 to 600 V-J features to about 13, which were used in a naive Bayes classifier (R e1071). Sample size was not statistically predetermined, and blinding of investigators to group allocation was not performed. The paper describes TCR Vbeta CDR3 sequencing of more than 120 peripheral blood samples, made up of roughly 40 ophthalmopathy patients, around 73 hyperthyroidism patients and 17 progressor patients.

The rearrangement joined TRBV4-3 to TRBJ1-2; TRBD1 might be the D gene, on 6 matching bases. The sequence was obtained from a woman in her late teens or twenties with Graves disease. Donor details come from another sample of the same person, matched by shared clones. The sample in question was peripheral blood mononuclear cells (PBMCs), obtained at new diagnosis, from a patient treated with antithyroid drugs. The nucleotide sequence is given as TGCGCCAGCAGCCAAGATTTTGGATTCAGGGGATGGGGTGGCTACACCTTC. This yields the protein CASSQDFGFRGWGGYTF.